The 21 T cell receptor beta chains listed next were all sequenced from one sample in a study of neoadjuvant anti-PD-1 for oral cavity cancer (dated by TCRdb to the early 2020s). The time point label, read with the paper, signifies: after neoadjuvant nivolumab, at surgical resection. The method was the immunoSEQ multiplex PCR assay. In TCRdb, the immuneACCESS table is reduced to in-frame sequences with V and J assigned. These tables do not hold every clone; where another copy was compared, an unresolved V gene accounts for under half, and the others remain unexplained. For this sample there are about 68,000 clones; around 83% appear just once. Roughly 3.4% of the sample goes to the ten largest clones. Sample: PBMCs, taken after nivolumab (anti-PD-1) treatment. Receptor source: a person between 40 and 79 years old with oral cavity squamous cell carcinoma.

The rearrangement joins TRBV27 to TRBJ2-1; D possibly corresponds to TRBD2 (7 bases). Germline CDR1 is MNHEY and CDR2 is SMNVEV (reference sequence). V lost 3 bases and J 0 bases, leaving 21 bases between the germline ends. There are 19 residues in the CDR3. The CDR3 protein is CASSLLRGRASGSYNEQFF. The CDR3 nucleotides are TGTGCCAGCAGTTTGCTCAGGGGAAGGGCTAGCGGCTCCTACAATGAGCAGTTCTTC.

The V call is TRBV5-1, the J call TRBJ2-2; D remains unclear. Looked up from germline, CDR1 is SGHRS and CDR2 is YFSETQ. This CDR3 is built from 14 residues. V was shortened by 0 bases and J by 4 bases, with 7 bases between the two germline ends. The CDR3 DNA is TGCGCCAGCAGCTTGGATGGGGTCACCGGGGAGCTGTTTTTT. Amino acids: CASSLDGVTGELFF.

The J gene is TRBJ2-3, the V gene TRBV7-3, with D tentatively TRBD2 (5 bases). There are 15 residues in the CDR3. The germline V gene encodes CDR1 SGHTA and CDR2 FQGTGA. V lost 5 bases, J lost 2 bases, and 14 bases lay in between. The CDR3 coding sequence is TGTGCCAGCAGCCTCTTCGGGGTAAACACAGATACGCAGTATTTT. Encoded protein: CASSLFGVNTDTQYF.

The V call is TRBV30, the J call TRBJ2-2, with D uncertain. The germline V gene encodes CDR1 GTSNPN and CDR2 SVGIG (reference sequence). This CDR3 contains 13 residues. The ends were cut back, 2 bases at V and 3 bases at J, with 7 bases in the middle. CDR3 residues: CAWSTAYTGELFF. Written as DNA, the CDR3 is TGTGCCTGGAGTACGGCGTACACCGGGGAGCTGTTTTTT.

The rearrangement joins TRBV13 to TRBJ2-5; 10 nucleotides align to TRBD1. The germline gives CDR1 PRHDT, CDR2 FYEKMQ (reference sequence). The V and J ends lost 0 bases and 5 bases, in that order; junction bases with no gene match: 3. The CDR3 loop spans 15 amino acids. The CDR3 protein is CASSLGRDRGETQYF. In nucleotides, the CDR3 is TGTGCCAGCAGCTTAGGGAGGGACAGGGGTGAGACCCAGTACTTC.

This chain connects TRBV5-1 to TRBJ2-5, with 14 bases that match TRBD2. CDR3 size: 16 residues. Germline V gene sequence: CDR1 SGHRS, CDR2 YFSETQ. V shed 0 bases, J shed 3 bases, and the junction held 1 base outside the gene matches. CDR3 region: CASSLAGLAGEETQYF. CDR3 bases: TGCGCCAGCAGCTTGGCGGGACTAGCGGGAGAAGAGACCCAGTACTTC.

The chain couples TRBV19 to TRBJ2-1, with TRBD2 matching over 11 bases. Germline lookup yields CDR1 LNHDA and CDR2 SQIVND (reference sequence). This CDR3 is 15 amino acids long. V trimming: 7 bases; J trimming: 7 bases; junction bases outside the gene matches: 9. The CDR3 bases are TGTGCCAGTACTCCACTAGCGGGAGTTCCTAATGAGCAGTTCTTC. As protein: CASTPLAGVPNEQFF.

The CDR3, as DNA: TGTGCCTGGAGCAGCGATGAAAAACTGTTTTTT. Its translation is CAWSSDEKLFF. This rearrangement joins TRBV30 to TRBJ1-4; no definite D call. Germline V gene lookup returns CDR1 GTSNPN and CDR2 SVGIG (reference sequence). The CDR3 has 11 amino acids. Trimming removed 3 bases from V and 6 bases from J, with 5 bases in between.

CDR3 in DNA: TGTGCCATCAGTGAGTCTGGATCTAGCGGGAGGGCCCGTGAGGAGCAGTACTTC. Its protein product is CAISESGSSGRAREEQYF. The V and J genes are TRBV10-3 and TRBJ2-7; 12 bases align to TRBD2. Germline lookup yields CDR1 ENHRY and CDR2 SYGVKD. After removal of 0 bases from V and 7 bases from J, the junction contained 13 bases not matched to a gene. This CDR3 is 18 amino acids long.

The chain recombines TRBV6-1 with TRBJ2-1; D tentatively fits TRBD1 or TRBD2 (5 bases each). The length of the CDR3 is 18 residues. Deletions cut 4 bases from V and 4 bases from J, with 23 bases between. CDR1 and CDR2 (germline): MNHNS, SASEGT. The CDR3 DNA reads as TGTGCCAGCAGTGGGGCCGAGGCAGGGAGCCCTTTGTACAATGAGCAGTTCTTC. Translating it yields CASSGAEAGSPLYNEQFF.

This sequence joins TRBV6-1 and TRBJ2-7; D is perhaps TRBD1 (5 bases). CDR1 MNHNS and CDR2 SASEGT come from the germline V gene. This CDR3 is built from 17 residues. Trimming left V 4 bases short and J 0 bases short, with 19 bases between. CDR3 sequence (DNA): TGTGCCAGCAGTGCAAAGGGTGGGGCTTCGGGCTCCTACGAGCAGTACTTC. Translation: CASSAKGGASGSYEQYF.

The chain joins TRBV19 to TRBJ1-5; 9 bases fit TRBD1. The CDR3 covers 17 residues. V was clipped by 9 bases and J by 6 bases; unmatched bases: 18. The germline V gene encodes CDR1 LNHDA and CDR2 SQIVND (reference sequence). The CDR3 spells CASQPGQGLRPGQPQHF. The CDR3 DNA is TGTGCCAGCCAACCGGGACAGGGTCTGCGGCCCGGTCAGCCCCAGCATTTT.

The chain links TRBV6-1 to TRBJ1-5, with D possibly being TRBD1 (6 bases). Germline V CDR1 and CDR2: MNHNS, SASEGT. This CDR3 contains 15 residues. V was cut by 6 bases and J by 5 bases, with 17 bases left in between. The CDR3 DNA reads TGTGCCAGCAGCTCCGGGGGCGCGAGCTATCAGCCCCAGCATTTT. Translating gives CASSSGGASYQPQHF.

The chain has TRBV19 and TRBJ2-7, with 9 bases identical to TRBD1. Germline V gene data show CDR1 as LNHDA and CDR2 as SQIVND (reference sequence). V lost 9 bases to trimming and J lost 4 bases; unmatched junction nucleotides: 7. CDR3 size: 13 residues. Here the CDR3 DNA reads TGTGCCAGCCAACCCGGGACAGGGTACGAGCAGTACTTC. Its translation is CASQPGTGYEQYF.

The genes are TRBV9 and TRBJ2-1; unclear D gene. The germline CDR1 and CDR2 sequences are SGDLS and YYNGEE. V was clipped by 0 bases and J by 6 bases, with 4 bases between them. This CDR3 spans 12 amino acids. The CDR3 loop reads CASSVDPNEQFF. CDR3 nucleotides: TGTGCCAGCAGCGTAGATCCCAATGAGCAGTTCTTC.

This clone showed up just once. V and J are TRBV4-1 and TRBJ1-2; no definite D call. CDR1 MGHRA and CDR2 YSYEKL come from the germline V gene. The CDR3 runs to 15 residues. Trimming shortened V by 1 base and J by 4 bases, and 13 bases separated the two germline ends. The CDR3 bases are TGCGCCAGCAGCCAAGGCGCTGGGCTGGGCTATGGCTACACCTTC. This codes for CASSQGAGLGYGYTF.

CDR3 in amino acids: CASIGFSYEQYF. The CDR3 region has the DNA TGTGCCAGCATTGGTTTCTCCTACGAGCAGTACTTC. The chain has TRBV6-1 and TRBJ2-7; D not certain. V lost 7 bases and J lost 0, with 7 bases in between. This CDR3 spans 12 amino acids. CDR1 is MNHNS and CDR2 is SASEGT in the germline V gene.

The chain is built from TRBV11-2 and TRBJ2-7; TRBD2 matches at 13 bases. Germline V gene data show CDR1 as SGHAT and CDR2 as FQNNGV. J gave up 6 bases and V 2 bases, and 10 bases lay outside the gene matches. The CDR3 extends over 17 amino acids. For the CDR3, the DNA is TGTGCCAGCAGCTTAACCCGGGGGACTAGCGGGAAATTCGAGCAGTACTTC. Protein sequence: CASSLTRGTSGKFEQYF.

The chain recombines TRBV7-2 with TRBJ2-7, with 9 nucleotides matching TRBD2. CDR1 SGHTA and CDR2 FQGNSA come from the germline V gene. Germline trimming cut 2 bases from V and 1 base from J; bases unmatched to any gene: 6. This CDR3 contains 16 residues. The CDR3 DNA reads as TGTGCCAGCAGCTTATTCCCGGGACTAGCTTCCTACGAGCAGTACTTC. Protein product: CASSLFPGLASYEQYF. Combining the CDR3 with reference TRBV7-2 and TRBJ2-7 gives the whole variable domain GAGVSQSPSNKVTEKGKDVELRCDPISGHTALYWYRQSLGQGLEFLIYFQGNSAPDKSGLPSDRFSAERTGGSVSTLTIQRTQQEDSAVYLCASSLFPGLASYEQYFGPGTRLTVT.

The rearrangement uses TRBV13 and TRBJ2-3; 10 positions match TRBD2. The CDR3 loop spans 18 amino acids. V shed 1 base, J shed 0 bases, and the junction held 7 bases outside the gene matches. CDR1 and CDR2 (germline): PRHDT, FYEKMQ (reference sequence). The DNA for the CDR3 is TGTGCCAGCAGCTTAGCTAGCGGGAGAGTTCCTAGCACAGATACGCAGTATTTT. Translated: CASSLASGRVPSTDTQYF.

V usage is TRBV21-1 and J usage is TRBJ1-5; TRBD1, the D gene given by the table, was not confirmed from the DNA. TRBV21-1 is shown as a pseudogene. The CDR3 is 14 residues long. The CDR3 is CASLSRGGNQPQHF. In nucleotides, the CDR3 is TGTGCCAGCTTATCCAGGGGGGGCAATCAGCCCCAGCATTTT.